Described below is a single TCR beta chain sequence and its context. The clone's antigen remains unknown. Base qualities are missing; no much larger clone stands one base away. The data stem from a study of a mutant IDH1 vaccine in newly diagnosed glioma (dated by TCRdb to the early 2020s). For context, the study as a whole: Patients received eight vaccinations in weeks 1, 3, 5, 7, 11, 15, 19 and 23, corresponding to visits V03 through V10. In the chemotherapy-containing groups, vaccination started alongside temozolomide cycles, whereas in patients who had radiotherapy alone it started 4-6 weeks after radiotherapy. The 30 to 40 treated patients were about 60% male and 37.5% female, with a mean age of about 38 years. Before enrollment, patients had received standard therapy of radiotherapy alone, temozolomide alone, or radiochemotherapy with temozolomide; most received the combination. Peripheral blood samples were drawn at six visits, namely V03 (baseline), V05, V07, V10, V12 and V13. For exploratory analyses, longitudinal TCRB deep sequencing was carried out in some 25 treated patients wherever samples were available.

As encoded in the germline V gene, CDR1 is KGHSH while CDR2 is LQKENI. V sheds 3 bases and J sheds 2 bases, leaving 8 bases between their ends. From the cysteine through the phenylalanine, the CDR3 covers 14 amino acids. The read is trimmed to its CDR3 DNA, 42 bases read in frame from base 1. The library was made by the immunoSEQ multiplex PCR assay. The hsTCRB Kit was used according to the manufacturer's protocol to amplify rearranged TCR beta chain sequences. Sequencing of TCRB libraries was carried out on an Illumina MiSeq. Turning to the authors' computational methods: Demultiplexing, trimming and gene mapping were performed with the kit vendor's proprietary platform. In its TCRdb copy, this immuneACCESS table keeps in-frame sequences only and misses some clones. Where compared with another copy, unresolved V genes explain less than half of these, and the others have no known cause. That table gives V, J and clone size, and the DNA gave D and trimming. The sample records about 66,000 clones, less than 85% of which are singletons. Together, the top ten hold 3.6% of the sample.

What the time point label conveys for this sample: week 11, during vaccination. Every vaccine dose consisted of 300 ug of a 20-mer mutant IDH1 peptide in Montanide, administered subcutaneously together with topical imiquimod. The donors had newly diagnosed IDH1-mutant astrocytomas of WHO grade 3 or 4 that showed loss of nuclear ATRX. The samples were drawn from NOA16, a multicentre, single-arm, open-label phase I trial in Germany that tested a mutant IDH1 peptide vaccine in humans for the first time. Genomic DNA for TCRB sequencing was extracted from EDTA blood using the DNeasy Blood and Tissue Kit. The paper as a whole reports these results and caveats: PBMC samples for TCRB deep sequencing were selected based on availability. It was noted by the authors that analyses of patient blood samples could not be reproduced owing to sample limitations. Pseudoprogression seemed to be unrelated to changes in the top peripheral T cell clonotypes found by TCRB sequencing. Across multiple MHC alleles, vaccine-induced immune responses were seen in more than 90% of patients.

In this chain, TRBV18 is recombined with TRBJ1-3; the D gene is perhaps TRBD1, from 5 matching bases. The source material was PBMCs, sampled from a glioma patient whose treatment included an IDH1 peptide vaccine. The sequence was collected from a man aged 25 to 40 with glioma. The DNA reads as follows: TGTGCCAGCTCACCTGCAGGGACTGGAAACACCATATATTTT. Its protein reads: CASSPAGTGNTIYF.